Listed below are T cell receptor beta chains from one sample, sequenced in a study of T cell repertoires in MIS-A myocarditis. The data were produced by immunoSEQ multiplex PCR, yet TCRdb's version contains in-frame clones alone and is incomplete. Of fewer than 15,000 clones in the sample, about 67% were seen once. Sequencing input: left ventricle heart tissue obtained at autopsy. These receptors were collected from a man younger than 30 with fulminant myocarditis from multisystem inflammatory syndrome in adults (MIS-A) after COVID-19. CDR3s include the opening cysteine and the closing phenylalanine or tryptophan. The D gene is left open where the match is weak. Clone sizes are given selectively: once, few, many, or a class where the clone is expanded.

TRBV4-1	TRBJ2-1	15	TRBD2	once	CASSPRTSGRNEQFF	TGCGCCAGCAGCCCCCGGACTAGCGGGAGAAATGAGCAGTTCTTC
TRBV4-1	TRBJ1-2	14	NA	NA	CASRVHDGNYGYTF	TGCGCCAGCAGGGTTCACGACGGTAACTATGGCTACACCTTC
TRBV15	TRBJ2-3	15	TRBD1	NA	CATSKVQGATDTQYF	TGTGCCACCAGCAAGGTCCAGGGGGCAACAGATACGCAGTATTTT
TRBV25-1	TRBJ1-5	15	NA	NA	CASSESKVGNQPQHF	TGTGCCAGCAGTGAATCCAAGGTAGGCAATCAGCCCCAGCATTTT
TRBV24-1	TRBJ1-5	16	TRBD1	NA	CATSDTRQGINQPQHF	TGTGCCACCAGTGATACACGACAGGGCATTAATCAGCCCCAGCATTTT
TRBV12-5	TRBJ1-1	13	NA	few	CASGVNRGPEAFF	TGTGCTAGTGGCGTAAACAGAGGACCTGAAGCTTTCTTT
TRBV11-2	TRBJ2-3	15	NA	NA	CASGRSGSNTDTQYF	TGTGCCAGCGGACGTAGCGGATCCAACACAGATACGCAGTATTTT
TRBV20-1	TRBJ2-1	10	NA	few	CSAYYNEQFF	TGCAGTGCGTACTACAATGAGCAGTTCTTC
TRBV6-6	TRBJ1-3	13	NA	once	CASTKISGNTIYF	TGTGCCAGCACTAAGATCTCTGGAAACACCATATATTTT
TRBV10-1	TRBJ2-5	13	NA	NA	CASSFGRAETQYF	TGCGCCAGCAGTTTTGGCAGAGCTGAGACCCAGTACTTC
TRBV10-1	TRBJ1-2	13	NA	NA	CASSESRGIVVTF	TGCGCCAGCAGTGAGTCAAGAGGTATTGTTGTCACCTTC
TRBV18	TRBJ2-3	15	NA	NA	CASSARGPSTDTQYF	TGTGCCAGCTCAGCACGGGGTCCGAGCACAGATACGCAGTATTTT
TRBV19	TRBJ2-2	14	TRBD1	few	CASMYRGNTGELFF	TGTGCCAGTATGTACAGGGGAAATACCGGGGAGCTGTTTTTT
TRBV7-2	TRBJ1-2	15	TRBD1	NA	CASSFGQGAPRGYTF	TGTGCCAGCAGCTTCGGACAGGGGGCGCCGAGAGGCTACACCTTC
TRBV7-2	TRBJ1-5	19	NA	NA	CASSSNGQGLVYSNQPQHF	TGTGCCAGCAGCTCTAACGGTCAGGGTTTGGTATATAGCAATCAGCCCCAGCATTTT
TRBV7-9	TRBJ2-2	15	NA	NA	CASSPQRLNTGELFF	TGTGCCAGCAGCCCACAGCGTTTGAACACCGGGGAGCTGTTTTTT
TRBV18	TRBJ2-1	16	TRBD2	few	CASSPRRAGGKNEQFF	TGTGCCAGCTCACCACGACGAGCGGGGGGCAAGAATGAGCAGTTCTTC
TRBV6-6	TRBJ1-2	13	NA	NA	CASKLEQLGGYTF	TGTGCCAGCAAGTTGGAACAGCTGGGAGGCTACACCTTC
TRBV29-1	TRBJ2-7	13	NA	NA	CSVESGFSYEQYF	TGCAGCGTTGAATCCGGGTTCTCCTACGAGCAGTACTTC
TRBV4-2	TRBJ1-1	15	TRBD1	NA	CASSLLQQGAAEAFF	TGTGCCAGCAGCCTACTCCAACAGGGGGCCGCTGAAGCTTTCTTT
TRBV18	TRBJ2-3	16	NA	NA	CASSPSGGTGTDTQYF	TGTGCCAGCTCACCTTCGGGGGGCACTGGCACAGATACGCAGTATTTT
TRBV6-1	TRBJ1-1	16	NA	NA	CASSELGGIMNTEAFF	TGTGCCAGCAGTGAACTCGGGGGGATAATGAACACTGAAGCTTTCTTT
TRBV4-3	TRBJ2-2	18	NA	NA	CASSQETAGFGRTGELFF	TGCGCCAGCAGCCAAGAAACTGCAGGGTTCGGTAGGACCGGGGAGCTGTTTTTT
TRBV6-5	TRBJ1-1	13	NA	NA	CASSLDSNTEAFF	TGTGCCAGCAGCCTCGACAGTAACACTGAAGCTTTCTTT
TRBV7-8	TRBJ1-1	15	NA	NA	CASSLIAGYGTEAFF	TGTGCCAGCAGCTTAATAGCGGGGTACGGCACTGAAGCTTTCTTT
TRBV19	TRBJ1-1	15	NA	few	CASSIIVGANTEAFF	TGTGCCAGTAGTATAATTGTAGGGGCGAACACTGAAGCTTTCTTT
TRBV4-2	TRBJ2-5	17	NA	NA	CASSQDLPGEIGETQYF	TGTGCCAGCAGCCAGGACCTACCGGGTGAAATCGGAGAGACCCAGTACTTC
TRBV6-5	TRBJ2-1	11	NA	NA	CASRRMNEEFF	TGTGCCAGCAGGAGAATGAACGAGGAGTTCTTC
TRBV12-3/TRBV12-4	TRBJ1-1	11	NA	NA	CASSRGTEAFF	TGTGCCAGCAGTAGAGGTACTGAAGCTTTCTTT
TRBV6-5	TRBJ2-1	14	TRBD2	medium-sized	CASRGTSGYNEQFF	TGTGCCAGCCGAGGGACTAGCGGCTACAATGAGCAGTTCTTC
TRBV6-1	TRBJ1-5	16	NA	NA	CASSEGSGVLNQPQHF	TGTGCCAGCAGTGAAGGGTCAGGGGTCCTCAATCAGCCCCAGCATTTT
TRBV7-2	TRBJ2-7	14	NA	NA	CASSTDRFTYEQYF	TGTGCCAGCAGCACCGACAGGTTTACCTACGAGCAGTACTTC
TRBV3-1/TRBV3-2	TRBJ2-7	18	TRBD2	NA	CASSQLTSGTPLMYEQYF	TGTGCCAGCAGCCAACTGACTAGCGGGACCCCTTTAATGTACGAGCAGTACTTC
TRBV3-1/TRBV3-2	TRBJ2-1	15	TRBD2	NA	CASSPQREWGNEQFF	TGTGCCAGCAGCCCCCAGCGGGAGTGGGGCAATGAGCAGTTCTTC
TRBV3-1/TRBV3-2	TRBJ2-5	16	TRBD2	NA	CASSQASSGGKETQYF	TGTGCCAGCAGCCAAGCATCCAGCGGGGGGAAAGAGACCCAGTACTTC
TRBV7-2	TRBJ2-5	14	NA	once	CASSGNRGKETQYF	TGTGCCAGCAGCGGAAACAGAGGAAAAGAGACCCAGTACTTC
TRBV11-2	TRBJ2-7	17	TRBD1	NA	CASSLATGGFVSYEQYF	TGTGCCAGCAGCTTAGCCACAGGGGGCTTCGTATCCTACGAGCAGTACTTC
TRBV14	TRBJ1-1	15	NA	NA	CASSLFLNLNTEAFF	TGTGCCAGCAGCCTATTCCTGAATTTGAACACTGAAGCTTTCTTT
TRBV5-1	TRBJ1-2	13	TRBD1	NA	CASSSYDRDGYTF	TGCGCCAGCAGCTCATACGACAGGGATGGCTACACCTTC
TRBV5-1	TRBJ1-1	16	NA	NA	CASRIGTPLSDTEAFF	TGCGCCAGCAGAATTGGGACCCCCTTATCGGACACTGAAGCTTTCTTT
TRBV2	TRBJ2-7	16	TRBD1	NA	CASSLIQGPSSYEQYF	TGTGCCAGCAGTCTCATACAGGGGCCCAGCTCCTACGAGCAGTACTTC
TRBV5-5	TRBJ1-5	14	NA	NA	CASSLGKGQRPQHF	TGTGCCAGCAGCTTGGGGAAGGGGCAGCGGCCCCAGCATTTT
TRBV30	TRBJ1-2	12	NA	NA	CAWTTYNYGYTF	TGTGCCTGGACAACTTATAACTATGGCTACACCTTC
TRBV11-2	TRBJ2-3	16	TRBD2	NA	CASSPIWRGGANTQYF	TGTGCCAGCAGCCCAATTTGGCGGGGGGGCGCGAATACGCAGTATTTT
TRBV3-1/TRBV3-2	TRBJ2-2	16	TRBD2	NA	CASSHNPGLATGELFF	TGTGCCAGCAGCCACAATCCGGGACTAGCAACCGGGGAGCTGTTTTTT
TRBV7-8	TRBJ2-6	16	NA	NA	CASSSYREVGANVLTF	TGTGCCAGCAGCAGCTACAGGGAGGTGGGGGCCAACGTCCTGACTTTC
TRBV29-1	TRBJ2-1	13	NA	NA	CSVGGVGEWEQFF	TGCAGCGTTGGAGGGGTAGGGGAATGGGAGCAGTTCTTC
TRBV27	TRBJ2-7	15	NA	NA	CASSLSGMWSYEQYF	TGTGCCAGCAGTTTATCTGGAATGTGGTCCTACGAGCAGTACTTC
TRBV6-1	TRBJ2-7	16	NA	NA	CASSEGRGSGSYEQYF	TGTGCCAGCAGTGAAGGACGGGGATCGGGGTCCTACGAGCAGTACTTC
TRBV9	TRBJ2-1	15	TRBD2	once	CASSPRLASYNEQFF	TGTGCCAGCAGCCCGAGACTAGCATCCTACAATGAGCAGTTCTTC
TRBV7-3	TRBJ2-2	14	NA	NA	CASSRGLGTGELFF	TGTGCCAGCAGCCGGGGATTAGGCACCGGGGAGCTGTTTTTT
TRBV5-6	TRBJ2-7	15	NA	NA	CASSLRGRSLSEQYF	TGTGCCAGCAGCTTGCGCGGCCGGAGTCTATCCGAGCAGTACTTC
TRBV30	TRBJ1-1	14	NA	NA	CACGGSRLNTEAFF	TGTGCCTGTGGAGGCAGCAGATTGAACACTGAAGCTTTCTTT
TRBV7-6	TRBJ1-4	15	NA	NA	CASSLRRGAGEKLFF	TGTGCCAGCAGCCTCAGGCGAGGGGCGGGAGAAAAACTGTTTTTT
TRBV3-1/TRBV3-2	TRBJ1-4	15	NA	few	CASSQDRATNEKLFF	TGTGCCAGCAGCCAGGACAGAGCAACTAATGAAAAACTGTTTTTT